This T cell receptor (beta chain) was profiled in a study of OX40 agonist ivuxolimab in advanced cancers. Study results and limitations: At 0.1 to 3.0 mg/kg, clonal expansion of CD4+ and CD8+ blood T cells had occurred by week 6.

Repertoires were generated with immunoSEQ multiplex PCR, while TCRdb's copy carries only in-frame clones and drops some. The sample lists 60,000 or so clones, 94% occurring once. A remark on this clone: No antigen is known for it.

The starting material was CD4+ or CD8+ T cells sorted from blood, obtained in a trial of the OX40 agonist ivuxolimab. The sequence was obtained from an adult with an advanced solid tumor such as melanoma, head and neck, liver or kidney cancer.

Here the CDR3 reads CASSLGGGLETQYF. CDR3 DNA: TGTGCCAGCAGCTTAGGAGGGGGATTAGAGACCCAGTACTTC. The J gene is TRBJ2-5, the V gene TRBV7-6; TRBD1 might be the D (6 bases). The CDR3 covers 14 residues. The germline V gene encodes CDR1 SGHVS and CDR2 FNYEAQ. V was shortened by 1 base and J by 4 bases, with 10 bases between the two germline ends. Drawing the rest from reference TRBV7-6 and TRBJ2-5, the complete variable domain is GAGVSQSPRYKVTKRGQDVALRCDPISGHVSLYWYRQALGQGPEFLTYFNYEAQQDKSGLPNDRFSAERPEGSISTLTIQRTEQRDSAMYRCASSLGGGLETQYFGPGTRLLVL.